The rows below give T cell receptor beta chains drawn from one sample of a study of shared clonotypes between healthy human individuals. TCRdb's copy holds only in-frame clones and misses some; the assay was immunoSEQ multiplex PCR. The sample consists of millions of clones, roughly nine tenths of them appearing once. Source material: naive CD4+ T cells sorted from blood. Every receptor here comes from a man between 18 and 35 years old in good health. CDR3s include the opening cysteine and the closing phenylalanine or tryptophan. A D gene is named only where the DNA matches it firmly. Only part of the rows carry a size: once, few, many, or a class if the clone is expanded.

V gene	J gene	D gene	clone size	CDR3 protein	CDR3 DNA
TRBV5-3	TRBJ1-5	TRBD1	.	CARSPDRAPYNQPQHF	TGTGCCAGAAGCCCCGACAGGGCGCCGTATAATCAGCCCCAGCATTTT
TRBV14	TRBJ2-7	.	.	CASSARQVGLYEQYF	TGTGCCAGCAGCGCCCGACAGGTTGGGCTCTACGAGCAGTACTTC
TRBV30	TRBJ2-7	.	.	CAWSGGAHEQYF	TGTGCCTGGAGTGGGGGGGCGCACGAGCAGTACTTC
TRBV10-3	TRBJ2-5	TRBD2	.	CAISSGGHRGQETQYF	TGTGCCATCTCTAGCGGGGGGCACCGGGGCCAAGAGACCCAGTACTTC
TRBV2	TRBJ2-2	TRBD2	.	CASSDGLAGGGAGELFF	TGTGCCAGCAGTGACGGACTAGCGGGAGGAGGGGCCGGGGAGCTGTTTTTT
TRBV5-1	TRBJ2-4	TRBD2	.	CASSLLAENIQYF	TGCGCCAGCAGTCTCCTAGCGGAAAACATTCAGTACTTC
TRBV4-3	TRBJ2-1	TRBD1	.	CASSQGTGESNEQFF	TGCGCCAGCAGCCAAGGGACAGGGGAGAGCAATGAGCAGTTCTTC
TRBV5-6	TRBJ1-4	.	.	CASSSQGLREKLFF	TGTGCCAGCAGCTCACAGGGTCTTAGGGAAAAACTGTTTTTT
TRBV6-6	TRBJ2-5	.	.	CASSYGYQETQYF	TGTGCCAGCAGTTACGGGTACCAAGAGACCCAGTACTTC
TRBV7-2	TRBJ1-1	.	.	CASSLVGRANTEAFF	TGTGCCAGCAGCTTAGTTGGCAGGGCGAACACTGAAGCTTTCTTT
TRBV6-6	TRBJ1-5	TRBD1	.	CASSYVQGVHQPQHF	TGTGCCAGCAGTTACGTACAGGGGGTGCATCAGCCCCAGCATTTT
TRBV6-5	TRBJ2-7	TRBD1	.	CASSQNRGRTYEQYF	TGTGCCAGCAGTCAGAACAGGGGAAGGACCTACGAGCAGTACTTC
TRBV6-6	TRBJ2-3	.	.	CASSRLGGDTQYF	TGTGCCAGCAGCCGGCTGGGTGGGGATACGCAGTATTTT
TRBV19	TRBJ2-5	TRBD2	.	CASRGEGETQYF	TGTGCCAGTAGAGGGGAGGGAGAGACCCAGTACTTC
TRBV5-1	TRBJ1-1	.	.	CASSLAGVSQAFF	TGCGCCAGCAGCTTGGCAGGGGTCAGTCAAGCTTTCTTT
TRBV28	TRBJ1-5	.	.	CASSSSGRWQPQHF	TGTGCCAGCAGCTCTTCAGGGCGGTGGCAGCCCCAGCATTTT
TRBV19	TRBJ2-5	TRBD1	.	CASSISQGSETQYF	TGTGCCAGTAGTATCTCACAGGGGTCAGAGACCCAGTACTTC
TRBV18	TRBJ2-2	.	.	CASSPNGGTGELFF	TGTGCCAGCTCACCAAACGGGGGCACCGGGGAGCTGTTTTTT
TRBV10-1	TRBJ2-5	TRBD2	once	CASSEGGLAGSRQETQYF	TGCGCCAGCAGTGAGGGGGGACTAGCGGGGAGCCGCCAAGAGACCCAGTACTTC